This T cell receptor (beta chain) was retrieved from a study of T cell repertoires in cytomegalovirus infection (dated by TCRdb to between 2018 and 2021). About the investigation overall: Donor HLA type was relevant to the analysis, as public TCR beta signatures indicated carriage of CMV infection together with the matching HLA type.

Reads for this sample came from an Illumina HiSeq 1500. TCRdb applied fastp at Q25 and MiXCR to the public reads, then kept only in-frame beta chains. Identical CDR3 proteins give one entry, which carries the most common genes and DNA. The sample records approximately 550,000 distinct CDR3 sequences, 16% of which are singletons. Under 30% of the sample goes to the ten largest clones. This clonotype was counted at least ten times. Which antigen it targets is not known. There are no base qualities to consult, and no much larger clone falls within one base. Findings and caveats that apply to the study as a whole: The ex vivo response was dominated by HLA-C-restricted CMV-specific TCR beta clonotypes, which also provided the single most frequent clonotype in two of eight donors. In both this cohort and an independent cohort of 352 donors, the cumulative frequency of public TCR beta family members distinguished carriers of CMV infection plus the relevant HLA type.

The sequence was obtained from a human donor in good health (CMV status not recorded). Some clones in this sample may be carry-over from other donors' samples. The sample was CD8+ T cells from PBMCs.

CDR3 protein: CASSFGSGGPTDTQYF. Read as DNA, the sequence is TGTGCCAGCAGTTTCGGGTCGGGGGGGCCCACAGATACGCAGTATTTT. The V and J genes are TRBV12-3 or TRBV12-4 and TRBJ2-3; 8 bases in the middle match TRBD2. The CDR3 spans 16 residues, from the cysteine through the phenylalanine. Only the CDR3 portion is preserved as DNA: 48 bases, with reading frame beginning at the first base. The germline V and J ends show losses of 3 bases and 2 bases respectively, and no gene match explains 7 bases of the junction.